This T cell receptor beta chain was recovered during a study of blood T cell repertoires in COVID-19 (dated by TCRdb to about 2020). Regarding the complete study: Collaborator samples came from the United States, Italy and Spain and covered acute and convalescent phases of COVID-19. The material from the prospective study consisted of cDNA or gDNA derived from T cells, B-cell-depleted T cells, or PBMCs. Subjects who had been exposed to COVID-19, were actively infected with it, or had recovered from it provided the deeply sampled blood TCRbeta repertoires that made up the dataset. The repertoires were released in a freely available public database intended as a resource for research on the immune response to SARS-CoV-2. The samples were drawn from the first 160 participants of the ongoing ImmuneRACE study and from 1,200 or so subjects provided by 6 global collaborators. The sample metadata nearly always contained a de-identified subject ID, COVID-19 status, age in years and sex. Where HLA class I and class II types were available, the types were taken from metadata supplied by the sample provider, not from assay-based typing. Results the study describes overall, beyond this receptor: Clinical and demographic metadata were provided uncurated, with the amount varying by source and participant.

One collaborating source in Seattle enrolled patients during active infection and followed them longitudinally through the course of disease. Collaborating institutions collected whole blood in K2EDTA tubes following their own protocols. For TCRbeta analysis, collaborators shipped samples in one of three forms: frozen whole blood, isolated PBMCs, or DNA extracted from either of those sample types. The CDR3, cysteine through phenylalanine, is 16 amino acids long. Of all the DNA, just the CDR3 is kept, 48 bases in frame from base 1. Sequences SQVTM (CDR1) and ANQGSEA (CDR2) are obtained from the germline V gene. At the junction V is shortened by 2 bases and J by 3 bases; bases outside the gene matches: 6. TCRbeta CDR3 regions were amplified from genomic DNA using the immunoSEQ Assay, a bias-controlled multiplex PCR. Per the source publication's procedure: The number of nucleated cells in each sample was estimated by amplification of reference gene primers within the assay. To quantify the absolute abundance of each unique TCRbeta CDR3 rearrangement, sequence reads were collapsed and filtered. For each sample, productive Simpson clonality was calculated as the square root of Simpson's diversity index over productive rearrangements. Not all clones reach the TCRdb copy of this immuneACCESS table, which keeps in-frame sequences only. Checked studies attribute under half of the gap to unresolved V genes and leave the rest unexplained. V and J calls and clone size are given by that table; D and trimming were obtained from the DNA. The sample table lists some 200,000 clones, around nine tenths of them with a count of one. The top ten constitute roughly a sixth of the sample.

Regarding this clone: Its antigen target is currently unknown. No much larger clone exists at a distance of one base, and base qualities are not known.

The TCR comes from a man aged 50 to 60 with COVID-19, enrolled during active disease. The V and J genes are TRBV29-1 and TRBJ2-3; 12 middle bases align to TRBD2. Sequencing was performed on peripheral blood. The encoded CDR3 is CSVEHTSGRLTDTQYF. The bases read TGCAGCGTTGAACATACTAGCGGGAGGTTAACAGATACGCAGTATTTT.